The following is a T cell receptor (beta chain) sequence with its context. The data are from a study of blood T cell repertoires in COVID-19. In the study overall: Samples representing acute and convalescent COVID-19 were sourced from the United States, Italy and Spain.

In the source study's methods: Amplification of reference gene primers provided the estimated nucleated cell counts. Clones were read by immunoSEQ multiplex PCR, and TCRdb kept only the in-frame ones, dropping some. V, J and clone size are taken as reported in that table, and D and trimming were inferred from the DNA itself. This table has about 160,000 clones, 85% appearing once. The receptor was derived from a human donor with acute or convalescent COVID-19. The donor label of this sample is uncertain. The source material was peripheral blood.

The CDR3 loop reads CASSAEDQPQHF. CDR3 nucleotides: TGTGCCAGCTCAGCGGAGGATCAGCCCCAGCATTTT. The chain employs TRBV18 and TRBJ1-5; no definite D call. This CDR3 comprises 12 residues. V dropped 5 bases and J dropped 5 bases, with 7 bases sitting between them. Germline CDR1 KGHSH, CDR2 LQKENI.